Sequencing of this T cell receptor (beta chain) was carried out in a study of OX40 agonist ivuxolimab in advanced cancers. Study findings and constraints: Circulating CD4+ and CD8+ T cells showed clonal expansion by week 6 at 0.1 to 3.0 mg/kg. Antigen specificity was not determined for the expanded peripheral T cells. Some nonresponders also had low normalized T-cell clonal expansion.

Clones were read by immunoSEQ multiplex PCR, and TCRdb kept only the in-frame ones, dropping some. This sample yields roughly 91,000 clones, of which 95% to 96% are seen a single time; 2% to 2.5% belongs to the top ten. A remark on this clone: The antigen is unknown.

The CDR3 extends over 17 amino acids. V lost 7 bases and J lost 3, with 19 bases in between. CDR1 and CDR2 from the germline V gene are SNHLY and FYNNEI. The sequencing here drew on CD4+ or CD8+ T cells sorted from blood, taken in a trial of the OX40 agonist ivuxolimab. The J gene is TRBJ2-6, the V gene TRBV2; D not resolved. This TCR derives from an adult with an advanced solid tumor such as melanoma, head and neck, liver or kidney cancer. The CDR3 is CASTDSRSRSGANVLTF. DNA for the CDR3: TGTGCCAGCACCGATTCGAGGTCTAGAAGTGGGGCCAACGTCCTGACTTTC.